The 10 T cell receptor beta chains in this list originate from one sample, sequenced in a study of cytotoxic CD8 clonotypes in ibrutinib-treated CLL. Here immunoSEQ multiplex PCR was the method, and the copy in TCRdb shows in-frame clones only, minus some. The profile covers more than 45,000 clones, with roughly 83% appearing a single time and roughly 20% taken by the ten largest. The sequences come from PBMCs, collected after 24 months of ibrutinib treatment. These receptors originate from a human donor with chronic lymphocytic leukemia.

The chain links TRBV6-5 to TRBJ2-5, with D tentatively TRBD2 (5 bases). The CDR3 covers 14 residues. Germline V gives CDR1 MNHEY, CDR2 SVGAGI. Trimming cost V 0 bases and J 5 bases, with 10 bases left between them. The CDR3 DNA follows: TGTGCCAGCAGTTACTCAGAGGGTTCGGAGACCCAGTACTTC. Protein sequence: CASSYSEGSETQYF.

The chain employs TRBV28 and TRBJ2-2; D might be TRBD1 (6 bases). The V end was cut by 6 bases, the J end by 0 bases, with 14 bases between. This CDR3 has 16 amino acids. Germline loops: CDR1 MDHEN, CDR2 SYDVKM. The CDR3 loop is CASRITGTTNTGELFF. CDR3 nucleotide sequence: TGTGCCAGCAGAATTACCGGGACAACGAACACCGGGGAGCTGTTTTTT.

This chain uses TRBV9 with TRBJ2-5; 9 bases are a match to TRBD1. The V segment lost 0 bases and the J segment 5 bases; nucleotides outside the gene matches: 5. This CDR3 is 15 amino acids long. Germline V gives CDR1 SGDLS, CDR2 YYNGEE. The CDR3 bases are TGTGCCAGCAGCGTAGGGGACAGGGAGTGGGAGACCCAGTACTTC. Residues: CASSVGDREWETQYF. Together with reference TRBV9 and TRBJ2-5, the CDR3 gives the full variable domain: DSGVTQTPKHLITATGQRVTLRCSPRSGDLSVYWYQQSLDQGLQFLIQYYNGEERAKGNILERFSAQQFPDLHSELNLSSLELGDSALYFCASSVGDREWETQYFGPGTRLLVL.

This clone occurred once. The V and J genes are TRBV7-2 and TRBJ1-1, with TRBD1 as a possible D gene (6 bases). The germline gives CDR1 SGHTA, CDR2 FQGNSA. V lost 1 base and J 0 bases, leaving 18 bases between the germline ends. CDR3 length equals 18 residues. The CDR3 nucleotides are TGTGCCAGCAGCTTAGGGGAGGGGGTCGATATAATGAACACTGAAGCTTTCTTT. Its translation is CASSLGEGVDIMNTEAFF.

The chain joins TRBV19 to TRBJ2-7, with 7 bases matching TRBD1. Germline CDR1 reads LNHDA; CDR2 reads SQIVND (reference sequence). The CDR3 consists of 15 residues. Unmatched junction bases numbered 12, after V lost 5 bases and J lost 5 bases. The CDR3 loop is CASSPETGPFDEQYF. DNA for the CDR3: TGTGCCAGTAGTCCAGAGACAGGGCCCTTCGACGAGCAGTACTTC.

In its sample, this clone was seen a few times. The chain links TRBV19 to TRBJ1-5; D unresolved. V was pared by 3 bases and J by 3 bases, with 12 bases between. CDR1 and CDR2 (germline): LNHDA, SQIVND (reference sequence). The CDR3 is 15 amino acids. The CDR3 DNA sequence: TGTGCCAGTAGTATTGGAGGACTGATCAATCAGCCCCAGCATTTT. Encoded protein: CASSIGGLINQPQHF.

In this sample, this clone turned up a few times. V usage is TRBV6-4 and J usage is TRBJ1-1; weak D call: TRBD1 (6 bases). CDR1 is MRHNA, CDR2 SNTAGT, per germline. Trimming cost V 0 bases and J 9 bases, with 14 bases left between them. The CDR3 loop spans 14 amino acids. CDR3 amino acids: CASSDSFRGAQAFF. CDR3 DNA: TGTGCCAGCAGTGACTCATTTAGGGGGGCGCAAGCTTTCTTT.

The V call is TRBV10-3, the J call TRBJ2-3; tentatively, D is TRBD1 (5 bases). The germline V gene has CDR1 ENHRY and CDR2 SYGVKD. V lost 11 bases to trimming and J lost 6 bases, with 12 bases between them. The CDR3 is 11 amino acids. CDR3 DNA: TGTGCCTCCACAGGCTCCGATACGCAGTATTTT. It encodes CASTGSDTQYF.

CDR3 amino acids: CASSSTGINTEAFF. The CDR3, as DNA: TGTGCCAGCAGCTCCACAGGAATTAACACTGAAGCTTTCTTT. The chain couples TRBV5-6 to TRBJ1-1; a weak D match, TRBD1 (5 bases). The CDR3 is 14 amino acids. Germline V gives CDR1 SGHDT, CDR2 YYEEEE. V was cut by 3 bases and J by 2 bases, with 11 bases left in between.

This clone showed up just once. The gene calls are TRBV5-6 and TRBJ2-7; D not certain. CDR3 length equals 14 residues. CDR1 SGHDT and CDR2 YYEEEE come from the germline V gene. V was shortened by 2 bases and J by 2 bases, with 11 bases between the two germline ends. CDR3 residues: CASSFTATTYEQYF. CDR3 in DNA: TGTGCCAGCAGCTTTACGGCTACGACCTACGAGCAGTACTTC.